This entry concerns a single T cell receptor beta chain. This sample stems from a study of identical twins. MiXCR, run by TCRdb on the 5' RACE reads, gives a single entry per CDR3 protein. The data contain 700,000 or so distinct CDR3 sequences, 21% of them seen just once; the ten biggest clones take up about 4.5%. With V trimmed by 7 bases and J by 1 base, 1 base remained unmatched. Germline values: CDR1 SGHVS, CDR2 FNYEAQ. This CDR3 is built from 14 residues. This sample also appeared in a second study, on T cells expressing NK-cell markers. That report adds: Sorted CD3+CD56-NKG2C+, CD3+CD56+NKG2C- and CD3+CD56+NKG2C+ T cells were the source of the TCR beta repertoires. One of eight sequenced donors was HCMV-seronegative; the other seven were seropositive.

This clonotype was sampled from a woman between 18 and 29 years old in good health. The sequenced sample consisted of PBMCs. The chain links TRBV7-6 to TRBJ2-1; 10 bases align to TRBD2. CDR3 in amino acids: CASKREGSYNEQFF. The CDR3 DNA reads TGTGCCAGCAAGCGGGAGGGGTCCTACAATGAGCAGTTCTTC.